This record concerns one TCR beta chain sequence. Trimming cost V 6 bases and J 3 bases; bases outside gene matches: 7. Germline CDR1 and CDR2: DFQATT and SNEGSKA (reference sequence). The CDR3 is made up of 14 amino acids. cDNA came from about 0.51 to 1 ug RNA primed by random hexamers. TCRdb fed the immunoSEQ multiplex PCR reads into MiXCR, producing one record per CDR3 protein. Counted here are approximately 200,000 distinct CDR3 sequences, roughly 94% occurring once; the ten biggest clones make up just over 0.08%. These data belong to a study of CD8 T cells in Susac syndrome. The chain recombines TRBV20-1 with TRBJ2-3; 9 bases match TRBD1. Sequenced sample: CD4+ T cells from PBMCs. The receptor's source is a human donor with multiple sclerosis. CDR3 coding DNA: TGCAGTGCAGACAAGGGACAGGGAACAGATACGCAGTATTTT. The encoded protein is CSADKGQGTDTQYF.